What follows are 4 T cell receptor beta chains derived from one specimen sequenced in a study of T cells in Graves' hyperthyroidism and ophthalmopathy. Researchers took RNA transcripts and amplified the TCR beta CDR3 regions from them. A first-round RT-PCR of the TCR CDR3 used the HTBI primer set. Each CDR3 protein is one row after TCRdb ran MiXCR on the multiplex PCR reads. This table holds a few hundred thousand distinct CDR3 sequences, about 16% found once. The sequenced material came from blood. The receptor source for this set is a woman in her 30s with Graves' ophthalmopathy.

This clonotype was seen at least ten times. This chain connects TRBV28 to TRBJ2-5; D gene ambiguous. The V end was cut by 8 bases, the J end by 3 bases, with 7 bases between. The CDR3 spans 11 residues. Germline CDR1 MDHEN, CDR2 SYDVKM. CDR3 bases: TGTGCCAGCGGTCGGAAAGAGACCCAGTACTTC. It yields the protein CASGRKETQYF.

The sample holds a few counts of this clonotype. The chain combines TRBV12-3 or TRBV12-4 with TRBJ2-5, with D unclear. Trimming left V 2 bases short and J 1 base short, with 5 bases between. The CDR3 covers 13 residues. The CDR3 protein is CASSLLVQETQYF. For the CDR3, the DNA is TGTGCCAGCAGTTTATTGGTCCAAGAGACCCAGTACTTC.

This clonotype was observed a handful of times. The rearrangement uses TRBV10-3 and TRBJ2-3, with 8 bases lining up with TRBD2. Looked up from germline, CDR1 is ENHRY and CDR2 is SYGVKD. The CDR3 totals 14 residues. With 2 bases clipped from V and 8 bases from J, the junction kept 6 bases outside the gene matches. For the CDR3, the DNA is TGTGCCATCAGTGAGGGACTAGCCGTGGTTACGCAGTATTTT. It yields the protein CAISEGLAVVTQYF.

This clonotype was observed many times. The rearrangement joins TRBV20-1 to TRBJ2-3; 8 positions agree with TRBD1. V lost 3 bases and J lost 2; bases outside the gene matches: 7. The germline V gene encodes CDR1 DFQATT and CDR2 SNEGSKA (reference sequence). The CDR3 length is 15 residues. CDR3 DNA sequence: TGCAGTGCTAGTATCCGACAGGGGACCACAGATACGCAGTATTTT. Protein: CSASIRQGTTDTQYF.